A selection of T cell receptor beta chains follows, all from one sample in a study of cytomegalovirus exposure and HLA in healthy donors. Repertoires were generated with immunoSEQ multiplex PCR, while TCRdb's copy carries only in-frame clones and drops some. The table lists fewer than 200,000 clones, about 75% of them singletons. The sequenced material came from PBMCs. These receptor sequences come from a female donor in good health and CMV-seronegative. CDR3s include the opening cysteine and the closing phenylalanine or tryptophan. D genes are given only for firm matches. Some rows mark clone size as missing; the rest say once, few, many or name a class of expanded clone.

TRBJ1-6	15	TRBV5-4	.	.	TGTGCCAGCAGCATGACCGCCGGAGAGGTTTCACCCCTCCACTTT	CASSMTAGEVSPLHF
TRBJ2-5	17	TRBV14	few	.	TGTGCCAGCAGCCAAGATCGGAGAGGGAAGTCCGAGAAGACCCAGTACTTC	CASSQDRRGKSEKTQYF
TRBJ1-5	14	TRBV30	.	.	TGTGCCTGGAGTGCGGGGGTTGGCAATCAGCCCCAGCATTTT	CAWSAGVGNQPQHF
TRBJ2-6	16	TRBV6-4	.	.	TGTGCCAGCAGCCACCGGGGGGCGGATGGGGCCAACGTCCTGACTTTC	CASSHRGADGANVLTF
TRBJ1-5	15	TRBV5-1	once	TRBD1	TGCGCCAGCAGACCCGGGACAGACAGCAATCAGCCCCAGCATTTT	CASRPGTDSNQPQHF
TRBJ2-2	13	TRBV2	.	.	TGTGCCACCTCCGGGACACCCACCGGGGAGCTGTTTTTT	CATSGTPTGELFF
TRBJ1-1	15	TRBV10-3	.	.	TGTGCCATCAGTGATCCCCGGGAAGGGAACACTGAAGCTTTCTTT	CAISDPREGNTEAFF
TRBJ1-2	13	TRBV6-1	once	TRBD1	TGTGCCAGCCATACAGGGGGGCTGGCTGGCTACACCTTC	CASHTGGLAGYTF
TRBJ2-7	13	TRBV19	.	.	TGTGCCAGTAGTACTACGGGAGTCTACGAGCAGTACTTC	CASSTTGVYEQYF
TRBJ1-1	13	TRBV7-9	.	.	TGTGCCAGCAGCTCTAGAGAGGACACTGAAGCTTTCTTT	CASSSREDTEAFF
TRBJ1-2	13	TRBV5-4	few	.	TGTGCCAGCAGCTTTCAGGGAAACTATGGCTACACCTTC	CASSFQGNYGYTF
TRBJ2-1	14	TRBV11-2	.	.	TGTGCCAGCAGCCTTGCAAGCGTTAACAATGAGCAGTTCTTC	CASSLASVNNEQFF
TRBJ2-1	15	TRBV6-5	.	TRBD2	TGTGCCAGCAACAGACTAGCGGGGCCGTTTAATGAGCAGTTCTTC	CASNRLAGPFNEQFF
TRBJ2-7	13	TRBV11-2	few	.	TGTGCCAGCAGCTTAGAACGTCAGGGCGAGCAGTACTTC	CASSLERQGEQYF
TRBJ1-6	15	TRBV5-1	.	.	TGCGCCAGCAGCTTGGCCGGGACATCCCGTTCACCCCTCCACTTT	CASSLAGTSRSPLHF